This T cell receptor (beta chain) was identified during a study of identical twins (dated by TCRdb to the mid-2010s). The study in broad terms: To test whether fetal clonotypes persist, the study used deep sequencing on TCR alpha and beta repertoires from monozygotic twins, unrelated adults of various ages, and cord blood. To rule out contamination, the twin experiments were replicated at different times with different library preparation protocols. The study at large found these results: In monozygotic twins, out-of-frame TCR alpha sharing was systematically underestimated by recombination models, although the models agreed with sharing between unrelated individuals. In beta out-of-frame sequences, excess twin sharing was weaker, because having fewer shared sequences lowered the signal-to-noise ratio. Abundant cord blood beta clonotypes had fewer insertions, young adult naive repertoires showed a similar but weaker trend, and memory repertoires showed no such trend. Compared with coincidental sharing between unrelated individuals, an excess of low generation-probability sequences was observed among out-of-frame TCR alpha sequences shared between twins. Because the same donors could not be followed over many years, the conclusions depended on cross-sectional statistical analysis. Invariant T cells such as MAIT and iNKT could partly confound zero-insertion analyses, although diverse VJ usage argued against such confounding for most clonotypes.

The CDR3 measures 15 amino acids from cysteine to phenylalanine. Only the CDR3 DNA is retained, 45 bases long and in frame from the first base. The germline V gene provides CDR1 SGHRS and CDR2 YFSETQ. Clipping removes 0 bases from V and 7 bases from J, with 5 as the unmatched junction base count. Libraries were built with 5' RACE. The sequencer was an Illumina HiSeq 2000. Template switching added a universal primer binding site, and the final cDNA carried a unique molecular identifier that allowed TCR cDNA molecules to be counted accurately. Specific primers in the conserved constant-segment region were used to synthesize first-strand cDNA for the TCR alpha and beta chains. To control for contamination, each cDNA library was double barcoded with a SMART-Mk sample barcode plus Illumina barcodes. TruSeq adapter sequences along with Illumina sample barcodes were introduced in two successive PCR steps. The TCR alpha and beta cDNA libraries were sequenced on the Illumina HiSeq platform using custom primers. The paper's processing steps were these. Unique molecular identifiers were extracted from raw reads with MiGEC, and CDR3 positions were determined with MiXCR. For each individual, recombination models were inferred using an EM algorithm with the repgenHMM and IGoR tools. The analysis of shared clonotypes was done with the tcR package in R, with sharing normalized by the product of cloneset sizes. To study raw recombination free of thymic and clonal selection effects, out-of-frame nonproductive sequences were analyzed. TCRdb reanalyzed the raw reads on its own, using fastp at Q25 for trimming and MiXCR for clone calling, and kept in-frame beta chains. Under each unique CDR3 protein, matching rows form one entry showing the most common genes and DNA. It is TCRdb's table, rather than the study itself, that gives the V and J calls and clone size. Here the sample has about 550,000 distinct CDR3 sequences; around 24% occur a single time. Together, the top ten hold 0.45% to 0.5% of the sample.

Every donor was a healthy Caucasian. The twin cohort comprised three pairs of female monozygotic twins, all aged roughly 18 to 29 years. Positive isolation kits from Invitrogen were used to isolate the CD4+ and CD8+ T cell populations. This clonotype was counted only a few times. This receptor's antigen is unknown. Base qualities are not provided; no much larger clone lies one nucleotide away. The sample was also reused in another study, on yellow fever vaccine responses in identical twins. The second source states: The authors reported that the T cell response to vaccination in identical twins appeared partly convergent and partly personalized. In identical twins, the study followed T cell clones that responded to the vaccine with precision.

The clonotype was recovered from a young woman in good health. The V and J segments used are TRBV5-1 and TRBJ2-7, with 12 junctional bases fitting TRBD2. What was sequenced was CD4+ T cells sorted from blood. The CDR3 in this case is CASSLGLAGDREQYF. The nucleotides are TGCGCCAGCAGCTTGGGACTAGCGGGAGATCGAGAGCAGTACTTC.